This entry describes one TCR beta chain. What it binds is not known. The CDR3 runs 13 residues. The V end lost 4 bases, the J end lost 5 bases, and 11 bases lay between the germline ends. The germline V gene encodes CDR1 MNHEY and CDR2 SMNVEV (reference sequence). This record comes from a study of T cells in tumors after PD-1 blockade. The study, taken as a whole, reports: Peripheral recruitment is suggested, as some novel exhausted tumor clones were in pre-treatment blood.

Input was 616 ng to 6,004 ng of genomic DNA from tumor or blood. Data came from immunoSEQ multiplex PCR; TCRdb stores just in-frame clones and leaves some out. The sample has about 24,000 clones, 70% to 85% seen once. The rearrangement joins TRBV27 to TRBJ1-2; D call uncertain. This receptor was taken from a human donor with basal cell carcinoma. The sequences come from PBMCs, collected after anti-PD-1 treatment. The CDR3 loop reads CASSSHNQYGYTF. The CDR3 nucleotides are TGTGCCAGCAGTTCCCACAATCAGTATGGCTACACCTTC.